This record looks at one T cell receptor beta chain sequence and its context. What it binds is unknown. In the same sample, other DNA sequences code for this CDR3. The data stem from a study of CD4 T cell repertoires in COVID-19. Study-level background: Relabeled CFSE-low cells, IL-2-expanded for approximately 9 days, met spikes from other coronaviruses. The study, taken as a whole, reports: Suggested intraclonal diversification: top SARS-CoV-2-reactive clonotypes appeared in two or three memory subsets.

These patients had recovered from COVID-19 ranging mild to severe. These memory T cells were uncultured and sequenced directly after ex vivo isolation. V was trimmed by 3 bases and J by 5 bases, leaving 10 bases between them. Germline V lookup: CDR1 KGHSH, CDR2 LQKENI. The CDR3 loop spans 13 amino acids. Using immunoSEQ multiplex PCR, the repertoire was profiled, and TCRdb retains in-frame clones only, with some absent. Of approximately 75,000 clones listed, 83% are singletons. The specimen comprised CD4+ T cells from peripheral blood, sampled after recovery from COVID-19. This TCR came from a human donor who had COVID-19. The V and J genes are TRBV18 and TRBJ2-5; D possibly uses TRBD1 or TRBD2 (5 bases each). In nucleotides, the CDR3 is TGTGCCAGCTCACCGGGGCGGGCTGAGACCCAGTACTTC. Protein sequence: CASSPGRAETQYF. The whole variable domain, filled in from reference TRBV18 and TRBJ2-5, reads NAGVMQNPRHLVRRRGQEARLRCSPMKGHSHVYWYRQLPEEGLKFMVYLQKENIIDESGMPKERFSAEFPKEGPSILRIQQVVRGDSAAYFCASSPGRAETQYFGPGTRLLVL.